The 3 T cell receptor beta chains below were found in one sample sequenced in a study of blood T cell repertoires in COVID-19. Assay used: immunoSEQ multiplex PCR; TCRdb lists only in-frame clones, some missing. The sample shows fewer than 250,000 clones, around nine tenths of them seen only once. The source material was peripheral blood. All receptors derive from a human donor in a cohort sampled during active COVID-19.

CDR3 sequence (DNA): TGCGCCAGCACGGCGGGGGGGCTTGCCACCGGGGAGCTGTTTTTT. It is translated as CASTAGGLATGELFF. The rearrangement links TRBV5-1 to TRBJ2-2; 9 bases fit TRBD2. CDR3 size: 15 residues. V shed 6 bases, J shed 4 bases, and the junction held 7 bases outside the gene matches. The V gene's germline CDR1 is SGHRS and CDR2 YFSETQ.

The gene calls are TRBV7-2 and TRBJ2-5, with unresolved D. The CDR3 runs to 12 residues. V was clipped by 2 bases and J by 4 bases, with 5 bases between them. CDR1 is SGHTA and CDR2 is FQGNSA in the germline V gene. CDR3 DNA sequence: TGTGCCAGCAGCTTATTCCGAGAGACCCAGTACTTC. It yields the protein CASSLFRETQYF.

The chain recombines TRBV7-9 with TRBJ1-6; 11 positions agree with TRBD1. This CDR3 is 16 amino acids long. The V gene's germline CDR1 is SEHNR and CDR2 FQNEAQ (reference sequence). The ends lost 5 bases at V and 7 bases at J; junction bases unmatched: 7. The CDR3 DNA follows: TGTGCCAGCAGCCTGGGACAGGGGGTGGAAAATTCACCCCTCCACTTT. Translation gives CASSLGQGVENSPLHF.